A single sample gave rise to the 11 T cell receptor beta chains below, sequenced in a study of T cells in Graves' hyperthyroidism and ophthalmopathy. Amplified regions were TCR beta CDR3 sequences from RNA transcripts. HTBI primers were employed in a first-round RT-PCR of the TCR CDR3. Via MiXCR, TCRdb re-called the multiplex PCR reads, giving one row per CDR3 protein. The table has hundreds of thousands of distinct CDR3 sequences, over 35% seen once. The sample consisted of blood. These receptor sequences come from a man aged 18 to 29 with Graves' hyperthyroidism.

This clonotype has just a few counts. The chain joins TRBV7-2 to TRBJ1-1; D unresolved. In germline, CDR1 is SGHTA, CDR2 FQGNSA. Trimming removed 2 bases at V and 1 base at J, with 14 bases between. The CDR3 spans 16 residues. The CDR3: CASSLKPMGGNTEAFF. The DNA of the CDR3 is TGTGCCAGCAGCTTAAAACCGATGGGCGGGAACACTGAAGCTTTCTTT.

This clonotype was recorded many times. This sequence joins TRBV7-9 and TRBJ1-5; a possible D gene is TRBD1 (5 bases). The V end was cut by 3 bases, the J end by 2 bases, with 11 bases between. Germline V gives CDR1 SEHNR, CDR2 FQNEAQ (reference sequence). This CDR3 comprises 15 residues. The chain's CDR3 is CASSFGTQGNQPQHF. The CDR3 DNA sequence: TGTGCCAGCAGCTTTGGGACGCAGGGCAATCAGCCCCAGCATTTT.

This clonotype has only a few counts. This chain joins TRBV19 and TRBJ2-5, with unresolved D. The CDR3 has 13 residues. The germline V gene encodes CDR1 LNHDA and CDR2 SQIVND (reference sequence). V gave up 0 bases and J gave up 4 bases, with 6 bases separating them. CDR3 residues: CASSIDLGETQYF. In DNA, the CDR3 is TGTGCCAGTAGTATAGATCTGGGAGAGACCCAGTACTTC.

The rearrangement uses TRBV15 and TRBJ2-7, with D perhaps matching TRBD1 or TRBD2 (5 bases each). The CDR3 is 13 residues long. The germline V gene encodes CDR1 LNHNV and CDR2 YYDKDF (reference sequence). V shed 1 base and J shed 7 bases, with 11 bases lying between them. The CDR3 loop reads CATSRGDPGEQYF. CDR3 coding DNA: TGTGCCACCAGCAGAGGGGACCCGGGGGAGCAGTACTTC. Full variable domain (remainder filled in from reference TRBV15 and TRBJ2-7): DAMVIQNPRYQVTQFGKPVTLSCSQTLNHNVMYWYQQKSSQAPKLLFHYYDKDFNNEADTPDNFQSRRPNTSFCFLDIRSPGLGDTAMYLCATSRGDPGEQYFGPGTRLTVT.

As regards this clonotype: Just one base apart from a much larger clone, this may be a read error. This chain connects TRBV19 to TRBJ2-5; D is ambiguous. The CDR3 loop spans 13 amino acids. Germline loops: CDR1 LNHDA, CDR2 SQIVND (reference sequence). CDR3 nucleotides: TGTGCCTGTAGTAAGGCAGTACAAGAGACCCAGTACTTC. It specifies CACSKAVQETQYF.

The chain employs TRBV20-1 and TRBJ2-2; 10 bases are shared with TRBD2. Looked up from germline, CDR1 is DFQATT and CDR2 is SNEGSKA (reference sequence). With 1 base clipped from V and 7 bases from J, the junction kept 6 bases outside the gene matches. The CDR3 is 15 residues long. The CDR3 is CSARAGLAVDGELFF. CDR3 coding DNA: TGCAGTGCTAGAGCCGGACTAGCGGTCGACGGGGAGCTGTTTTTT.

This clonotype has ten or more counts. The rearrangement uses TRBV20-1 and TRBJ1-5; D unresolved. CDR1 and CDR2 from the germline V gene are DFQATT and SNEGSKA (reference sequence). The V and J ends lost 0 bases and 6 bases respectively, with 9 bases between them. The CDR3 is 13 amino acids. The CDR3 region is CSARDFTGQPQHF. For the CDR3, the DNA is TGCAGTGCTAGAGATTTTACTGGTCAGCCCCAGCATTTT.

This clonotype was seen only once. The chain has TRBV29-1 and TRBJ1-5; weak D call: TRBD1 (5 bases). Germline V gene sequence: CDR1 SQVTM, CDR2 ANQGSEA. The CDR3 is made up of 13 amino acids. Trimming stripped 1 base from V and 4 bases from J, with 8 bases between. The CDR3: CSVEGGENQPQHF. DNA of the CDR3: TGCAGCGTTGAAGGGGGCGAGAATCAGCCCCAGCATTTT.

A remark on this clonotype: The limits of the CDR3 on the DNA are not certain, so only TCRdb's listed CDR3 is given. This chain links TRBV7-2 with TRBJ1-2. The CDR3 length is 23 residues, termini included. Germline lookup yields CDR1 SGHTA and CDR2 FQGNSA. CDR3 protein: CASSSVGRAYEQYFGTDLYGYTF.

The sample holds many counts of this clonotype. The rearrangement uses TRBV5-1 and TRBJ2-7; possibly TRBD2 for D (6 bases). CDR1 is SGHRS, CDR2 YFSETQ, per germline. This CDR3 has 14 amino acids. Trimming took 0 bases from V and 6 from J, leaving 13 bases between them. The CDR3 protein is CASSLALRGGEQYF. CDR3 in DNA: TGCGCCAGCAGCTTGGCCCTCCGGGGAGGCGAGCAGTACTTC.

The chain combines TRBV10-3 with TRBJ2-7; tentatively, D is TRBD1 (6 bases). Per the germline V gene, CDR1 is ENHRY and CDR2 is SYGVKD. Trimming took 10 bases from V and 2 from J, leaving 18 bases between them. This CDR3 contains 14 residues. Written as DNA, the CDR3 is TGTGCCAGCACTCAGACAGGTGGGACCTACGAGCAGTACTTC. This translates into CASTQTGGTYEQYF.